A selection of T cell receptor beta chains follows, all from one sample in a study of CD8 T cells in Susac syndrome. TCRdb fed the immunoSEQ multiplex PCR reads into MiXCR, producing one record per CDR3 protein. The repertoire holds approximately 190,000 distinct CDR3 sequences, with about 93% as singletons. The specimen sequenced was CD4+ T cells from PBMCs. These receptors originate from a human donor in good health. The CDR3 runs from the conserved cysteine through the conserved F or W. Only part of the rows carry a size: once, few, many, or a class if the clone is expanded.

CDR3 protein	J gene	clone size	V gene
CASSYGQGGVYEQYF	TRBJ2-7	.	TRBV6-5
CASSLKSSGNTIYF	TRBJ1-3	few	TRBV3-1
CASSGHVGASNQPQHF	TRBJ1-5	.	TRBV7-8
CASSQGTRELFF	TRBJ2-2	.	TRBV3-1
CASSYSTLGNLNIQYF	TRBJ2-4	.	TRBV6-6
CASSWTVSGANVLTF	TRBJ2-6	.	TRBV6-5
CASSPTGFTEAFF	TRBJ1-1	.	TRBV6-2/TRBV6-3
CASKGLGELFF	TRBJ2-2	.	TRBV19
CATSFRGFSGNTIYF	TRBJ1-3	.	TRBV15
CASSKTGDANQPQHF	TRBJ1-5	.	TRBV11-2
CASSLLQPATNEKLFF	TRBJ1-4	.	TRBV2
CASKNGGGETQYF	TRBJ2-5	.	TRBV5-1
CASSQDEKLFF	TRBJ1-4	.	TRBV3-1
CASSYRSGRPNVLTF	TRBJ2-6	.	TRBV6-2/TRBV6-3
CSVAGTNYGYTF	TRBJ1-2	.	TRBV29-1
CASSPGRSGDTQYF	TRBJ2-3	.	TRBV6-6
CSARERDRHLGGQFF	TRBJ2-1	.	TRBV20-1
CASTPEATGELFF	TRBJ2-2	.	TRBV28
CATSDLHDRGRYSNQPQHF	TRBJ1-5	once	TRBV24-1
CATSRRQGRDQPQHF	TRBJ1-5	once	TRBV15
CASRLLSIAGPTGELFF	TRBJ2-2	.	TRBV6-1
CSVEPRGANTEAFF	TRBJ1-1	once	TRBV29-1
CASSLGTGPDTQYF	TRBJ2-3	.	TRBV7-2
CASGLAGDAYNEQFF	TRBJ2-1	.	TRBV7-2
CSARSGGRTEAFF	TRBJ1-1	.	TRBV20-1
CASSPQGRSYNSPLHF	TRBJ1-6	.	TRBV6-2/TRBV6-3
CASSVETTGNYGYTF	TRBJ1-2	.	TRBV11-2
CASSRSGARGEAFF	TRBJ1-1	.	TRBV16
CSATPTGGGKNIQYF	TRBJ2-4	.	TRBV20-1
CAWSGSGGAWETQYF	TRBJ2-5	.	TRBV30
CASSQDPRLPGYGYTF	TRBJ1-2	.	TRBV14
CASSESGGSYNSPLHF	TRBJ1-6	.	TRBV7-2
CASSEVQEETQYF	TRBJ2-5	.	TRBV2
CSFLAGGSGGNEQFF	TRBJ2-1	.	TRBV29-1
CASTVGTGSVGYTF	TRBJ1-2	.	TRBV12-3/TRBV12-4